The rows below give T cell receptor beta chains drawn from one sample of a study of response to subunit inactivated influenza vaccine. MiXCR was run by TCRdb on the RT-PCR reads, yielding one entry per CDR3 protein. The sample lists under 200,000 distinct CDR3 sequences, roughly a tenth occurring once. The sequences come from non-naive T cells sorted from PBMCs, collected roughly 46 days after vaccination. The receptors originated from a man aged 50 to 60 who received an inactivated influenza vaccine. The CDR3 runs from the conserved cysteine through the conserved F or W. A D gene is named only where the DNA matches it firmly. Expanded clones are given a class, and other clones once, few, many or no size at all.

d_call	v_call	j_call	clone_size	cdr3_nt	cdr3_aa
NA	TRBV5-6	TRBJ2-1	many	TGTGCCAGCAGCCTTCGACTAGATTCCTACAATGAGCAGTTCTTC	CASSLRLDSYNEQFF
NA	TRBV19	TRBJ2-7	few	TGTGCCAGTAGTATCCGTGGACAGACCTACGAGCAGTACTTC	CASSIRGQTYEQYF
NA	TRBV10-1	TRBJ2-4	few	TGCGCCAGCAGTGAGTCGACGGAGTTAGCCAAAAACATTCAGTACTTC	CASSESTELAKNIQYF
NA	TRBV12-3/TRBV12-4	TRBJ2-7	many	TGTGCCAGCAGTTTAGTTCTCTCTGGAGAGCAGTACTTC	CASSLVLSGEQYF
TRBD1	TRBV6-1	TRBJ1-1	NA	TGTGCCAGCAGCACAGGGGAATTGAACACTGAAGCTTTCTTT	CASSTGELNTEAFF
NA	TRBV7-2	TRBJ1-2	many	TGTGCCAGCAGGCGGGACCGAGAATATGGCTACACCTTC	CASRRDREYGYTF
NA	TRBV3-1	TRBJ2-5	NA	TGTGCCAGCAGCCAACGGGGGGCCGTAACAGAGACCCAGTACTTC	CASSQRGAVTETQYF
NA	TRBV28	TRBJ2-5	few	TGTGCCAGCTATTCTACAGGGAAGGGAGAGACCCAGTACTTC	CASYSTGKGETQYF
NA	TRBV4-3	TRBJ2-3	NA	TGCGCCAGCAGCCCAATCCAGGTCACAGATACGCAGTATTTT	CASSPIQVTDTQYF
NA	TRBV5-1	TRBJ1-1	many	TGCGCCAGCAGCTTGGATGGGGGCGCTAGGACTGAAGCTTTCTTT	CASSLDGGARTEAFF
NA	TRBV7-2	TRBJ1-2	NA	TGTGCCAGCAGCTACCGGTCAGGGGCTGGCTACACCTTC	CASSYRSGAGYTF
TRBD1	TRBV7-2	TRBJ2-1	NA	TGTGCCAGCAGCTCGGGACAGAGCTCCTACAATGAGCAGTTCTTC	CASSSGQSSYNEQFF
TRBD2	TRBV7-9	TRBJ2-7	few	TGTGCCAGCAGCTTGACTAGCGAAGCCTACGAGCAGTACTTC	CASSLTSEAYEQYF
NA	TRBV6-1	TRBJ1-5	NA	TGTGCCAGCAGGGACCCGGGCGGACAGCCCCAGCATTTT	CASRDPGGQPQHF
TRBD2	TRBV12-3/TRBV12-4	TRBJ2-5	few	TGTGCCAGCACCGTAGCGCCTAGCGGGAAAGTAGATGAGACCCAGTACTTC	CASTVAPSGKVDETQYF
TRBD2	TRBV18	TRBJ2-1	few	TGTGCCAGCTCCGCGGGACTAGGCAATGAGCAGTTCTTC	CASSAGLGNEQFF
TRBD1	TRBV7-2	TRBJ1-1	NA	TGTGCCAGCAGCCTGATGGGACAGGAAGCTTTCTTT	CASSLMGQEAFF
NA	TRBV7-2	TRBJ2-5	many	TGTGCCAGCAGCGCTAAGGGGGGAGAGACCCAGTACTTC	CASSAKGGETQYF
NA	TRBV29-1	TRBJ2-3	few	TGCAGCGTTGGGGCACTTGCAGATACGCAGTATTTT	CSVGALADTQYF
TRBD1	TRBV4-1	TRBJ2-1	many	TGCGCCAGCAGCCAAACAGGGGCGCGTCGTCGGTTCTTC	CASSQTGARRRFF
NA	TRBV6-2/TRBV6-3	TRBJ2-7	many	TGTGCCAGCAGTTACCGTGCGGATCGGAGCTCCTACGAGCAGTACTTC	CASSYRADRSSYEQYF
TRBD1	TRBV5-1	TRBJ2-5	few	TGCGCCAGCAGCTTGGCCCCGGGACAGCAAGAGACCCAGTACTTC	CASSLAPGQQETQYF
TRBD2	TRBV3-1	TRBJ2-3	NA	TGTGCCAGCAGCCAACCGGGACTAGCGGGGTCTCCCAATACGCAGTATTTT	CASSQPGLAGSPNTQYF
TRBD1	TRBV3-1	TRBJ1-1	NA	TGTGCCAGCAGCCATGGCACGGGACAGGGGACTGAAGCTTTCTTT	CASSHGTGQGTEAFF
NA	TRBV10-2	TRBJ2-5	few	TGCGCCAGCAGTGAGTCAACTGAGACCCAGTACTTC	CASSESTETQYF
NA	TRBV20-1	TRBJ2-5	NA	TGCAGTGCTAGGGGCCTGGGCGTCGAGACCCAGTACTTC	CSARGLGVETQYF
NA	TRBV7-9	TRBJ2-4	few	TGTGCCAGCAGCTTAGGGTCCTCAGCCAAAAACATTCAGTACTTC	CASSLGSSAKNIQYF
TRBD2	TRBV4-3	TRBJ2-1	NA	TGCGCCAGCAGCCAAGATACAAGTCGCGGGAGGGAGGTTGAGCAGTTCTTC	CASSQDTSRGREVEQFF
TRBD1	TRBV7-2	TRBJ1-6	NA	TGTGCCAGCAGCCCGGGACAGGGGAGGCATTCACCCCTCCACTTT	CASSPGQGRHSPLHF
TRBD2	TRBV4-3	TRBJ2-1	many	TGCGCCAGCAGCCAGGAGGGGACTAGCGGGTACAATGAGCAGTTCTTC	CASSQEGTSGYNEQFF
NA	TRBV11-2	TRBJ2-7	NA	TGTGCCAGCAGCTTAATGGCGGAGCAGTACTTC	CASSLMAEQYF
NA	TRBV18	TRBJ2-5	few	TGTGCCAGCTCACGCAGATTGGGGGCGGACCAAGAGACCCAGTACTTC	CASSRRLGADQETQYF
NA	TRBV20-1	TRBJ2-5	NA	TGCAGTGCTAGAGGGAGGGCGGGGTGGCAAGAGACCCAGTACTTC	CSARGRAGWQETQYF
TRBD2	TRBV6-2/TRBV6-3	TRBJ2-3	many	TGTGCCAGCAGTTATGCTAGCGGGGAGGCAGATACGCAGTATTTT	CASSYASGEADTQYF
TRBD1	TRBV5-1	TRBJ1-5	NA	TGCGCCAGCAGCTTGGAGGGACAGCCCAATCAGCCCCAGCATTTT	CASSLEGQPNQPQHF
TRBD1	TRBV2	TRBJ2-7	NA	TGTGCCAGCAGTGAAGGGGGGACAGGGTTAAGGTACGAGCAGTACTTC	CASSEGGTGLRYEQYF
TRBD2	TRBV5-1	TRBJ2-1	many	TGCGCCAGCAGCGTACTCACGACTAGCGGGAGATCGAATGAGCAGTTCTTC	CASSVLTTSGRSNEQFF
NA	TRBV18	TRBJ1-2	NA	TGTGCCAGCTCACTGATAACTAACTATGGCTACACCTTC	CASSLITNYGYTF
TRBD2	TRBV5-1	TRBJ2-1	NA	TGCGCCAGCAGGAAGGCTAGCGGGGGCCAGACCTACAATGAGCAGTTCTTC	CASRKASGGQTYNEQFF
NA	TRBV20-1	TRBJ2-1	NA	TGCAGTGCTCGGGTGAGAGGGGGAGGGTACAATGAGCAGTTCTTC	CSARVRGGGYNEQFF
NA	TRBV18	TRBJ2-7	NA	TGTGCCAGCTCCCCAATCGGGGGCTACGAGCAGTACTTC	CASSPIGGYEQYF
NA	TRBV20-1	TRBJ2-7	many	TGCAGTGCCCCAAAATGGGCGAGGATTTTAGACTACGAGCAGTACTTC	CSAPKWARILDYEQYF
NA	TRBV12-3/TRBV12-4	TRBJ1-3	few	TGTGCCAGCAGTTGGGACCTCTCTGGAAACACCATATATTTT	CASSWDLSGNTIYF
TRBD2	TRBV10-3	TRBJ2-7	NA	TGTGCCATCAGCATCAATCCGGGACTAGCGGGAGCGGAGCAGTACTTC	CAISINPGLAGAEQYF
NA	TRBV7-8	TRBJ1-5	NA	TGTGCCAGCAGCTTATCTGGAGATCAGCCCCAGCATTTT	CASSLSGDQPQHF
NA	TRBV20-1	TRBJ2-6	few	TGCAGTGCTAGTAGGGGGTCTGGGGCCAACGTCCTGACTTTC	CSASRGSGANVLTF
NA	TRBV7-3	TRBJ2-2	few	TGTGCCAGCAGCAAAGGGGGTATTTCCACCGGGGAGCTGTTTTTT	CASSKGGISTGELFF
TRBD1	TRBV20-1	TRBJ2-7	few	TGCAGTGCTAGAGCGGGACAGGGTTCCTACGAGCAGTACTTC	CSARAGQGSYEQYF
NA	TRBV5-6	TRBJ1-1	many	TGTGCCAGCAGCTTGCCCGGGGGCCCTGAAGCTTTCTTT	CASSLPGGPEAFF
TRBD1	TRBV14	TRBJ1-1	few	TGTGCCAGCAGCCAAAACCGGGACAGGGAAGCTTTCTTT	CASSQNRDREAFF
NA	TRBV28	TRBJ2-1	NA	TGTGCCAGCAGTCCCCCCGGACCCACAGGGATCTATGAGCAGTTCTTC	CASSPPGPTGIYEQFF
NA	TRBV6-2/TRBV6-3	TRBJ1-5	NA	TGTGCCACCAGGAGACACGGGAACAATCAGCCCCAGCATTTT	CATRRHGNNQPQHF
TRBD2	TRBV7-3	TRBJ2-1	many	TGTGCCAGCAGCCTAACCCGGGGGGTTGAGCAGTTCTTC	CASSLTRGVEQFF